This T cell receptor beta chain was identified during a study of cytomegalovirus exposure and HLA in healthy donors. The CDR3 length is 16 residues. V shed 5 bases, J shed 4 bases, and the junction held 7 bases outside the gene matches. CDR1 is SEHNR, CDR2 FQNEAQ, per germline (reference sequence). The study ran its PCR with 60 Vbeta and 13 Jbeta primers. Produced via immunoSEQ multiplex PCR; TCRdb's table is partial and in-frame only. The sample has about 150,000 clones; approximately 73% are singletons. Regarding donors, all were healthy bone marrow donors. Notes on the study in general: Specific recognition of CMV antigens was confirmed in vitro for three chains (all CMV-associated). Sequencing likely caused a cluster of highly shared sequence variants. Accurate prediction of most subjects' HLA-A and HLA-B alleles from TCR beta sequences was reported.

For this clone: Antigen unknown.

J is TRBJ2-1 and V is TRBV7-9, with 11 nucleotides matching TRBD2. Sequenced material: PBMCs. The source of this sequence is a woman between 18 and 30 years old in good health and CMV-seronegative. CDR3 in amino acids: CASSHLTSGSYNEQFF. In nucleotides, the CDR3 is TGTGCCAGCAGCCACCTTACTAGCGGGAGTTACAATGAGCAGTTCTTC.